These 18 T cell receptor beta chains share one sample of origin, sequenced in a study of cytomegalovirus exposure and HLA in healthy donors. Use of 60 Vbeta and 13 Jbeta primers characterized the PCR. Only in-frame clones appear in the TCRdb table, and some are missing; sequencing was by immunoSEQ multiplex PCR. The data contain about 190,000 clones, roughly 80% of them singletons. The sequenced material came from PBMCs. The receptors shown here come from a woman aged 25 to 39 in good health and CMV-seropositive.

In regard to this clone: An end of the junction differs from the germline gene, which may be a read error. This sample also contains other DNA sequences that code for the same CDR3. The gene calls are TRBV6-5 and TRBJ1-6; unclear D gene. Looked up from germline, CDR1 is MNHEY and CDR2 is SVGAGI. The CDR3 has 15 amino acids. In nucleotides, the CDR3 is TGTGCCAGCAGTTATGGGAGCTCCTATAATTCGCCCCTCCACTTT. This sequence encodes CASSYGSSYNSPLHF.

This clone appeared a few times. This chain links TRBV20-1 with TRBJ2-7; D is uncertain. With 6 bases removed from V and 6 bases from J, the gap between germline ends came to 9 bases. This CDR3 is built from 10 residues. Germline CDR1 and CDR2: DFQATT and SNEGSKA (reference sequence). CDR3 bases: TGCAGTGCCCCATCGGGCGAGCAGTACTTC. Protein: CSAPSGEQYF.

The table lists this clone with a few counts. The rearrangement links TRBV2 to TRBJ1-5; D might be TRBD1 (5 bases). The CDR3 contains 16 residues. From germline, CDR1 is SNHLY and CDR2 FYNNEI. V gave up 6 bases and J gave up 0 bases, with 15 bases separating them. The CDR3 loop reads CASSARGALSNQPQHF. In DNA form, the CDR3 reads TGTGCCAGCAGCGCTCGTGGGGCCCTTAGCAATCAGCCCCAGCATTTT.

The chain is built from TRBV4-3 and TRBJ2-7; 7 bases line up with TRBD2. Unmatched junction bases numbered 7, after V lost 3 bases and J lost 5 bases. The CDR3 spans 14 residues. Germline CDR1 and CDR2: LGHNA and YSLEER. CDR3: CASSHGLVADEQYF. DNA for the CDR3: TGCGCCAGCAGCCACGGACTAGTCGCAGACGAGCAGTACTTC.

The chain uses TRBV29-1 and TRBJ2-2; D may be TRBD1 (5 bases). V gave up 6 bases and J gave up 5 bases, with 10 bases separating them. The germline CDR1 and CDR2 sequences are SQVTM and ANQGSEA. The CDR3 spans 12 residues. CDR3 coding DNA: TGCAGCGTCGAAAGGGGAACCGGGGAGCTGTTTTTT. Translating it yields CSVERGTGELFF.

The chain has TRBV27 and TRBJ1-3; D might be TRBD1 (6 bases). CDR3 length: 16 amino acids. CDR1 MNHEY and CDR2 SMNVEV come from the germline V gene (reference sequence). Trimming removed 6 bases from V and 3 bases from J, with 18 bases in between. CDR3 region: CASRQGAGASGNTIYF. The CDR3 nucleotides read TGTGCCAGCAGACAAGGGGCGGGGGCTAGTGGAAACACCATATATTTT.

The chain couples TRBV27 to TRBJ2-5; 7 bases are shared with TRBD1. Germline values: CDR1 MNHEY, CDR2 SMNVEV (reference sequence). CDR3 length: 13 amino acids. Losses at the gene ends were 3 bases for V and 11 bases for J; bases not matched to a gene: 9. The CDR3 here is CASSLGTVSAQYF. CDR3 coding DNA: TGTGCCAGCAGTTTGGGGACAGTCAGTGCGCAGTACTTC.

To note about this clone: Germline and junction disagree at one end, which may indicate a read error. This chain joins TRBV7-7 and TRBJ2-1; the D gene is possibly TRBD2 (6 bases). Germline CDR1 reads SSHAT; CDR2 reads FNYEAQ (reference sequence). The CDR3 has 13 amino acids. CDR3 sequence: CASSSNLGGEQFF. DNA of the CDR3: TGTGCTAGCAGCTCTAACCTGGGAGGTGAGCAGTTCTTC.

The chain is built from TRBV2 and TRBJ1-1; 7 nucleotides match TRBD1. Germline values: CDR1 SNHLY, CDR2 FYNNEI. The CDR3 runs 12 residues. V shed 8 bases, J shed 9 bases, and the junction held 9 bases outside the gene matches. CDR3 nucleotide sequence: TGTGCCAGCTGGGTGGACAGGTCGAAAGCTTTCTTT. Amino acids: CASWVDRSKAFF.

The chain uses TRBV19 and TRBJ1-2, with 8 bases that match TRBD1. With 8 bases clipped from V and 6 bases from J, the junction kept 11 bases outside the gene matches. The CDR3 sequence is 14 residues long. Germline assignment: CDR1 LNHDA and CDR2 SQIVND (reference sequence). The DNA for the CDR3 is TGTGCCAGTGGCGGGCAGGGGGCGTTAAATGGCTACACCTTC. Its translation: CASGGQGALNGYTF.

The chain is built from TRBV4-2 and TRBJ1-4; D perhaps matches TRBD1 (5 bases). Germline V gene lookup returns CDR1 LGHNA and CDR2 YNFKEQ. The V gene lost 0 bases and the J gene lost 10 bases, with 18 bases spanning the gap. The CDR3 is 16 amino acids. CDR3 in DNA: TGTGCCAGCAGCCAAGATCAAGGGGCGTGGGGTGGAAAACTGTTTTTT. Translation gives CASSQDQGAWGGKLFF.

The chain carries TRBV5-1 and TRBJ2-1; 13 positions match TRBD2. The CDR3 has 15 residues. Germline V gene lookup returns CDR1 SGHRS and CDR2 YFSETQ. After removal of 0 bases from V and 12 bases from J, the junction contained 6 bases not matched to a gene. The CDR3 protein is CASSLGLAGGNRQFF. CDR3 DNA: TGCGCCAGCAGCTTGGGACTAGCGGGAGGAAACCGGCAGTTCTTC.

The chain employs TRBV28 and TRBJ2-3; 13 positions agree with TRBD2. CDR1 and CDR2 from the germline V gene are MDHEN and SYDVKM. The V gene end was trimmed by 4 bases and the J gene end by 8 bases; junction bases not matched to a gene: 9. This CDR3 region has 16 residues. The CDR3 bases are TGTGCCAGCAGTTCGCCGGGACTAGCGGGACCCGGTACGCAGTATTTT. It translates to CASSSPGLAGPGTQYF. The whole variable domain, remainder taken from reference TRBV28 and TRBJ2-3, is DVKVTQSSRYLVKRTGEKVFLECVQDMDHENMFWYRQDPGLGLRLIYFSYDVKMKEKGDIPEGYSVSREKKERFSLILESASTNQTSMYLCASSSPGLAGPGTQYFGPGTRLTVL.

The count of this clone is one. This chain connects TRBV5-1 to TRBJ2-7; 9 bases are shared with TRBD1. From germline, CDR1 is SGHRS and CDR2 YFSETQ. The J segment lost 6 bases and the V segment lost 4 bases, leaving 8 bases of the junction unmatched. This CDR3 region has 14 residues. The CDR3 loop is CASSRDRAWGEQYF. As DNA, the CDR3 is TGCGCCAGCAGCCGGGACAGGGCCTGGGGCGAGCAGTACTTC. Based on the CDR3 plus reference TRBV5-1 and TRBJ2-7, the full variable domain is KAGVTQTPRYLIKTRGQQVTLSCSPISGHRSVSWYQQTPGQGLQFLFEYFSETQRNKGNFPGRFSGRQFSNSRSEMNVSTLELGDSALYLCASSRDRAWGEQYFGPGTRLTVT.

This CDR3 is CASTVGGPSETQYF. The CDR3 bases are TGTGCCAGCACCGTCGGGGGGCCAAGTGAGACCCAGTACTTC. The rearrangement uses TRBV28 and TRBJ2-5; TRBD2 is a possible D gene (7 bases). Germline CDR1 reads MDHEN; CDR2 reads SYDVKM. V was cut by 7 bases and J by 5 bases, with 17 bases left in between. This CDR3 has 14 amino acids.

This chain connects TRBV6-1 to TRBJ1-2, with TRBD1 as a possible D gene (5 bases). With 2 bases removed from V and 4 bases from J, the gap between germline ends came to 8 bases. The CDR3 extends over 13 amino acids. The germline CDR1 and CDR2 sequences are MNHNS and SASEGT. The CDR3 DNA reads TGTGCCAGCAGTGAAAGCCAGGGCTATGGCTACACCTTC. It specifies CASSESQGYGYTF.

This clone came up a few times. The V call is TRBV7-9, the J call TRBJ2-1, with TRBD2 identical over 7 bases. The CDR3 runs 15 residues. The V gene's germline CDR1 is SEHNR and CDR2 FQNEAQ (reference sequence). The V gene end was trimmed by 2 bases and the J gene end by 7 bases; junction bases not matched to a gene: 8. CDR3 DNA sequence: TGTGCCAGCAGCTTATTGGCGGGAGAGGGTAATGAGCAGTTCTTC. The encoded protein is CASSLLAGEGNEQFF.

The chain joins TRBV5-1 to TRBJ2-7; D not resolved. V lost 0 bases to trimming and J lost 7 bases, with 8 bases between them. Germline assignment: CDR1 SGHRS and CDR2 YFSETQ. The CDR3 extends over 12 amino acids. CDR3 loop: CASSLGPPEQYF. Written as DNA, the CDR3 is TGCGCCAGCAGCTTGGGGCCACCTGAGCAGTACTTC.